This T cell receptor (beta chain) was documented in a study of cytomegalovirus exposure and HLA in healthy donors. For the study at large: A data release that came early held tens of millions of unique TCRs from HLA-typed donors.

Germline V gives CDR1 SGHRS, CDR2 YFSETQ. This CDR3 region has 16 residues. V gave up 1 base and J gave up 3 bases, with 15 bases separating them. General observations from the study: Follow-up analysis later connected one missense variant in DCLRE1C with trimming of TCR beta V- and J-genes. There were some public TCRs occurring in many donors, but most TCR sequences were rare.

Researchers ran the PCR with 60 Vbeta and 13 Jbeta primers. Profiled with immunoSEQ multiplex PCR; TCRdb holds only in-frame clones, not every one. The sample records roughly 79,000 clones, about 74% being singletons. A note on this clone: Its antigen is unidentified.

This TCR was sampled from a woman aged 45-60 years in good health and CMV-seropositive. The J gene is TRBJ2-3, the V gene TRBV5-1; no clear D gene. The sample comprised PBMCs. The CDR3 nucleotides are TGCGCCAGCAGCTTGTGGGTCCCGGGTGGGACAGATACGCAGTATTTT. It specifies CASSLWVPGGTDTQYF.